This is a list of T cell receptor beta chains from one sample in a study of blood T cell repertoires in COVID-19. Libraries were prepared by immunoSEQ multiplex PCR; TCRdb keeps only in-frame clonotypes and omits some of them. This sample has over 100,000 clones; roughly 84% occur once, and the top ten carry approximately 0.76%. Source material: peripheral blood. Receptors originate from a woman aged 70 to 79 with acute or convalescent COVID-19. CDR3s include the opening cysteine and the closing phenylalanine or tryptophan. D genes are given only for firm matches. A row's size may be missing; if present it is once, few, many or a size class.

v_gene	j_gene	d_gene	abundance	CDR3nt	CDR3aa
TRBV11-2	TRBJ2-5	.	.	TGTGCCAGCAGCTTGCAGGGTTTAGAGACCCAGTACTTC	CASSLQGLETQYF
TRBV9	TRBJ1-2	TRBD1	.	TGTGCCAGCAGCGTTTGGGACAGGCCTCACGGGGGCTACACCTTC	CASSVWDRPHGGYTF
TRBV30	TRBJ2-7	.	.	TGTGCCTGGATCCCTACCGGGAGCGGCTACGAGCAGTACTTC	CAWIPTGSGYEQYF
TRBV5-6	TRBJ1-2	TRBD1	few	TGTGCCAGCAGCTTTACAGGGGACCCGATGAGTGTTTCTGGCTACACCTTC	CASSFTGDPMSVSGYTF
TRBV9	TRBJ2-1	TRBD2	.	TGTGCCAGCAGCTTTAGCGGGAGTGGGAATGAGCAGTTCTTC	CASSFSGSGNEQFF
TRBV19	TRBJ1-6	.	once	TGTGCCAGTAGTATTACCCCTCAAAGACTTAATTCACCCCTCCACTTT	CASSITPQRLNSPLHF
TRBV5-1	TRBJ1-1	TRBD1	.	TGCGCCAGCAGCACAAGGACAGGAGGGGGCACTGAAGCTTTCTTT	CASSTRTGGGTEAFF
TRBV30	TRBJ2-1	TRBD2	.	TGTGCCTGGTCCCTCCCCCTAGCGGGAGGCTTGAATGAGCAGTTCTTC	CAWSLPLAGGLNEQFF
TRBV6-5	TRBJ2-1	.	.	TGTGCCAGCAGTCGTGAGGGGGGGCTCTACAATGAGCAGTTCTTC	CASSREGGLYNEQFF
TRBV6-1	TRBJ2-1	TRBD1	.	TGTGCCAGCAGTGCCCTCCGGGACAGGGGCGACAATGAGCAGTTCTTC	CASSALRDRGDNEQFF
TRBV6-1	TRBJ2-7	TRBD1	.	TGTGCCAGCAGTGAAGATTTCGGGGCAGGGGGCGTCGAGCAGTACTTC	CASSEDFGAGGVEQYF
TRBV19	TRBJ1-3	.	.	TGTGCCAGTAGTAGTGGGACAACCTCTGGAAACACCATATATTTT	CASSSGTTSGNTIYF
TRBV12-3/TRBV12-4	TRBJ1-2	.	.	TGTGCCAGCAGTCTGGGCCCCAGCTATGGCTACACCTTC	CASSLGPSYGYTF
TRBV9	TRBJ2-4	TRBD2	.	TGTGCCAGCAGCGTAGGCAATAGCGGGAGGGGGAACATTCAGTACTTC	CASSVGNSGRGNIQYF
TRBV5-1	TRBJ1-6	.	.	TGCGCCAGCAGCTTAACAGAATTGTATAATTCACCCCTCCACTTT	CASSLTELYNSPLHF
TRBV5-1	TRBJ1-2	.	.	TGCGCCAGCAGCGCTGTCCCAGGGATGAACTATGGCTACACCTTC	CASSAVPGMNYGYTF
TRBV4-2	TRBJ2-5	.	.	TGTGCCAGCAGCCAAGATCTCCGAGTCGGTGAAGAGACCCAGTACTTC	CASSQDLRVGEETQYF
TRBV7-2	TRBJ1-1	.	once	TGTGCCAGCAGCTTATCGGCGGGTGCGTGGGGGAACACTGAAGCTTTCTTT	CASSLSAGAWGNTEAFF
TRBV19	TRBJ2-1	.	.	TGTGCCAGTAGTATAGCGCAGGGTTGGGTCAATGAGCAGTTCTTC	CASSIAQGWVNEQFF
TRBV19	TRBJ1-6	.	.	TGTGCCAGTAGTATAGATCGACAAACTAATTCACCCCTCCACTTT	CASSIDRQTNSPLHF